The TCR beta chain under discussion was sequenced for a study of blood T cell repertoires in COVID-19. Whole-study context: Sources were T cells, B-cell-depleted T cells, or PBMCs; the material itself was cDNA or gDNA.

Per the original data handling: The assay estimated nucleated cells by amplifying reference gene primers. Profiling relied on immunoSEQ multiplex PCR, and the TCRdb table lists in-frame clones only, not all of them. V and J calls and clone size follow that table, whereas D and trimming were derived from the DNA. Among approximately 66,000 clones listed, 70% to 90% were seen once. Germline CDR1 DFQATT, CDR2 SNEGSKA (reference sequence). With 3 bases clipped from V and 3 bases from J, the junction kept 2 bases outside the gene matches. The CDR3 covers 13 residues. This receptor was identified in a man aged 55 to 70 with acute or convalescent COVID-19. The sequenced sample was peripheral blood. V and J are TRBV20-1 and TRBJ1-5; TRBD1 matches 7 bases. CDR3 region: CSASQGVNQPQHF. CDR3 sequence (DNA): TGCAGTGCTAGTCAGGGGGTCAATCAGCCCCAGCATTTT.